This is a list of T cell receptor beta chains from one sample in a study of blood T cells in healthy people across ages. Each CDR3 protein gets one entry after TCRdb re-called the 5' RACE reads with MiXCR. The table includes hundreds of thousands of distinct CDR3 sequences, approximately 40% detected once. Sequencing input: blood. The source is a man of 80 years or more in good health. Both conserved end residues are part of each CDR3. The D gene is left open where the match is weak. Where a row states a size, it is once, few, many or the class of an expanded clone; other rows omit it.

j_gene: TRBJ1-1
abundance: -
d_gene: -
v_gene: TRBV28
CDR3aa: CASSLVRGATEAFF
CDR3nt: TGTGCCAGCAGTTTAGTTCGGGGAGCCACTGAAGCTTTCTTT

j_gene: TRBJ2-4
abundance: once
d_gene: TRBD1
v_gene: TRBV29-1
CDR3aa: CSGRTGFEQYF
CDR3nt: TGCAGCGGCCGGACAGGGTTTGAGCAGTACTTC

j_gene: TRBJ2-7
abundance: -
d_gene: -
v_gene: TRBV6-5
CDR3aa: CATKGLDYEQYF
CDR3nt: TGTGCCACGAAGGGGCTCGACTACGAGCAGTACTTC

j_gene: TRBJ1-5
abundance: -
d_gene: TRBD1
v_gene: TRBV20-1
CDR3aa: CSARPPGGSGNQPQHF
CDR3nt: TGCAGTGCTCGTCCTCCAGGGGGGTCGGGCAATCAGCCCCAGCATTTT

j_gene: TRBJ2-7
abundance: -
d_gene: -
v_gene: TRBV5-6
CDR3aa: CASSAGTYSEQYF
CDR3nt: TGTGCCAGCAGCGCCGGGACTTATTCCGAGCAGTACTTC

j_gene: TRBJ1-2
abundance: -
d_gene: -
v_gene: TRBV6-1
CDR3aa: CASSVQRGYGGYTF
CDR3nt: TGTGCCAGCAGTGTTCAGAGGGGGTACGGAGGCTACACCTTC

j_gene: TRBJ2-3
abundance: many
d_gene: -
v_gene: TRBV5-1
CDR3aa: CASALSFGSTDTQYF
CDR3nt: TGCGCCAGCGCCCTCTCATTTGGGAGCACAGATACGCAGTATTTT

j_gene: TRBJ2-1
abundance: few
d_gene: TRBD2
v_gene: TRBV7-9
CDR3aa: CASSPRGSGGTYNEQFF
CDR3nt: TGTGCCAGCAGCCCTAGAGGTAGCGGGGGAACGTACAATGAGCAGTTCTTC

j_gene: TRBJ2-3
abundance: few
d_gene: TRBD1
v_gene: TRBV29-1
CDR3aa: CSVMTGTADTQYF
CDR3nt: TGCAGCGTGATGACAGGGACCGCAGATACGCAGTATTTT

j_gene: TRBJ2-1
abundance: -
d_gene: -
v_gene: TRBV10-3
CDR3aa: CATSDRTSQEQFF
CDR3nt: TGTGCCACCAGTGACCGGACGTCCCAGGAGCAGTTCTTC

j_gene: TRBJ2-7
abundance: -
d_gene: TRBD1
v_gene: TRBV20-1
CDR3aa: CSARELQGESYEQYF
CDR3nt: TGCAGTGCTAGAGAGCTTCAGGGGGAATCCTACGAGCAGTACTTC

j_gene: TRBJ2-7
abundance: -
d_gene: -
v_gene: TRBV4-3
CDR3aa: CASSQDTGNSYEQYF
CDR3nt: TGCGCCAGCAGCCAAGACACTGGAAACTCCTACGAGCAGTACTTC

j_gene: TRBJ2-1
abundance: few
d_gene: -
v_gene: TRBV9
CDR3aa: CASSVEGSSSYNEQFF
CDR3nt: TGTGCCAGCAGCGTAGAGGGGTCGAGCTCCTACAATGAGCAGTTCTTC

j_gene: TRBJ1-5
abundance: -
d_gene: TRBD1
v_gene: TRBV12-3/TRBV12-4
CDR3aa: CASRTGFGNQPQHF
CDR3nt: TGTGCCAGCCGGACAGGGTTTGGCAATCAGCCCCAGCATTTT

j_gene: TRBJ2-5
abundance: few
d_gene: TRBD2
v_gene: TRBV7-2
CDR3aa: CASSLKRAGRDEQYF
CDR3nt: TGTGCCAGCAGCTTAAAGCGAGCGGGACGCGATGAGCAGTACTTC

j_gene: TRBJ2-6
abundance: -
d_gene: -
v_gene: TRBV30
CDR3aa: CAYPQGRPSGANVLTF
CDR3nt: TGTGCCTACCCACAAGGCAGGCCTTCAGGGGCCAACGTCCTGACTTTC